Shown below are 24 T cell receptor beta chains from a single sample sequenced in a study of CD8 T cells in Susac syndrome. Random hexamers served to reverse transcribe roughly 0.5 to 1 ug RNA. TCRdb reprocessed the immunoSEQ multiplex PCR reads with MiXCR, giving one entry per CDR3 protein. The sample contains over 150,000 distinct CDR3 sequences, roughly 92% of which appear only once. The sequencing sample was made of CD4+ T cells from PBMCs. Every receptor here comes from a human donor with multiple sclerosis.

This clonotype was found a few times. CDR3 bases: TGTGCCAGCAGCGTAATGGAGGGAAACACCATATATTTT. This sequence encodes CASSVMEGNTIYF. This chain connects TRBV11-2 to TRBJ1-3; D is uncertain. V was cut by 5 bases and J by 4 bases, with 9 bases left in between. CDR1 is SGHAT and CDR2 is FQNNGV in the germline V gene. The CDR3 length is 13 residues.

This chain links TRBV7-3 with TRBJ2-1, with TRBD1 matching over 8 bases. From germline, CDR1 is SGHTA and CDR2 FQGTGA. This CDR3 spans 16 amino acids. V gave up 0 bases and J gave up 5 bases; unmatched junction bases: 6. The CDR3 sequence: CASSLTRTGLNNEQFF. CDR3 DNA sequence: TGTGCCAGCAGCTTAACAAGGACAGGGTTAAACAATGAGCAGTTCTTC.

This sequence joins TRBV20-1 and TRBJ1-5, with D perhaps matching TRBD1 (5 bases). Germline V lookup: CDR1 DFQATT, CDR2 SNEGSKA (reference sequence). This CDR3 is built from 13 residues. Trimming took off 5 bases at V and 3 bases at J, with 11 bases between the two ends. CDR3 in DNA: TGCAGTGCTTCCGGGACCAACAATCAGCCCCAGCATTTT. It yields the protein CSASGTNNQPQHF.

The chain carries TRBV12-3 or TRBV12-4 and TRBJ1-1; TRBD1 matches 12 bases. With V trimmed by 6 bases and J by 4 bases, 18 bases remained unmatched. The length of the CDR3 is 19 residues. DNA of the CDR3: TGTGCCAGCAGCTCCGGGACAGGGGGCTTTTGGACGAATCCCACTGAAGCTTTCTTT. Amino acid sequence: CASSSGTGGFWTNPTEAFF.

The V gene is TRBV6-5, the J gene TRBJ2-4; D is possibly TRBD2 (6 bases). The germline V gene has CDR1 MNHEY and CDR2 SVGAGI. The CDR3 extends over 14 amino acids. The V end was cut by 0 bases, the J end by 8 bases, with 11 bases between. CDR3 sequence (DNA): TGTGCCAGCAGTTACTCGTACGGGGGAGACATTCAGTACTTC. Residues: CASSYSYGGDIQYF.

This rearrangement joins TRBV5-6 to TRBJ2-3; D remains ambiguous. The CDR3 covers 16 residues. V was pared by 0 bases and J by 3 bases, with 14 bases between. Germline assignment: CDR1 SGHDT and CDR2 YYEEEE. CDR3 coding DNA: TGTGCCAGCAGCTTGGGTGCAGCCCTGGAGACAGATACGCAGTATTTT. It encodes CASSLGAALETDTQYF.

The chain has TRBV28 and TRBJ2-3; D gene ambiguous. CDR3 size: 11 residues. Trimming took off 10 bases at V and 6 bases at J, with 11 bases between the two ends. In germline, CDR1 is MDHEN, CDR2 SYDVKM. The CDR3 nucleotides are TGTGCCACCCTAGATGATGATACGCAGTATTTT. Protein product: CATLDDDTQYF.

The chain links TRBV5-6 to TRBJ2-1; D remains ambiguous. Trimming stripped 2 bases from V and 4 bases from J, with 16 bases between. This CDR3 region has 16 residues. Germline-derived CDR1 and CDR2 are SGHDT and YYEEEE. The CDR3, as DNA: TGTGCCAGCAGCTTTCAGTCGCTAGGCAGTTACAATGAGCAGTTCTTC. Amino acid sequence: CASSFQSLGSYNEQFF.

The V call is TRBV2, the J call TRBJ1-6; D remains ambiguous. Germline V gene sequence: CDR1 SNHLY, CDR2 FYNNEI. Trimming removed 4 bases at V and 3 bases at J, with 7 bases between. This CDR3 is built from 14 residues. The CDR3, as DNA: TGTGCCAGCAGTGTTCTCAACTATAATTCACCCCTCCACTTT. Translating it yields CASSVLNYNSPLHF.

CDR3 DNA sequence: TGTGCCTGGAGTAGAAATCCGGGACAGCTTAATGAAAAACTGTTTTTT. Amino acids: CAWSRNPGQLNEKLFF. The V gene is TRBV30, the J gene TRBJ1-4; 7 nucleotides agree with TRBD1. Trimming at V came to 2 bases and at J to 4 bases, leaving 10 bases not matched to a gene. Germline CDR1 GTSNPN, CDR2 SVGIG (reference sequence). CDR3 size: 16 residues.

This chain connects TRBV30 to TRBJ1-1; D gene unclear. Trimming took off 0 bases at V and 1 base at J, with 6 bases between the two ends. CDR1 and CDR2 from the germline V gene are GTSNPN and SVGIG (reference sequence). CDR3 length: 13 amino acids. CDR3 bases: TGTGCCTGGAGTGTATTAGCGAACACTGAAGCTTTCTTT. Protein: CAWSVLANTEAFF.

CDR3 region: CASSYRGVNSPLHF. The DNA for the CDR3 is TGTGCCAGCAGTTACAGAGGTGTTAATTCACCCCTCCACTTT. The chain joins TRBV6-5 to TRBJ1-6; unclear D gene. Germline CDR1 is MNHEY and CDR2 is SVGAGI. V lost 2 bases to trimming and J lost 6 bases, with 8 bases between them. The CDR3 runs 14 residues.

The chain couples TRBV6-6 to TRBJ2-7; D may be TRBD1 (5 bases). This CDR3 is built from 14 residues. Looked up from germline, CDR1 is MNHNY and CDR2 is SVGAGI (reference sequence). The V and J ends lost 5 bases and 7 bases respectively, with 18 bases between them. CDR3 amino acids: CASSPDWQGREQYF. The CDR3 DNA sequence: TGTGCCAGCAGTCCAGACTGGCAGGGTAGGGAGCAGTACTTC.

The V gene is TRBV7-2, the J gene TRBJ2-7; D is uncertain. Trimming stripped 3 bases from V and 3 bases from J, with 9 bases between. Germline CDR1 SGHTA, CDR2 FQGNSA. This CDR3 is 13 amino acids long. The CDR3: CASSFLRDYEQYF. The CDR3 nucleotides are TGTGCCAGCAGCTTTCTTAGGGACTACGAGCAGTACTTC.

The gene calls are TRBV28 and TRBJ1-6, with 7 bases lining up with TRBD1. The CDR3 contains 15 residues. The V gene end was trimmed by 3 bases and the J gene end by 7 bases; junction bases not matched to a gene: 6. CDR1 MDHEN and CDR2 SYDVKM come from the germline V gene. In DNA form, the CDR3 reads TGTGCCAGCAGTTTCCCCAGGGGGGAAAATTCACCCCTCCACTTT. Protein product: CASSFPRGENSPLHF. The entire variable domain, with the rest obtained from reference TRBV28 and TRBJ1-6, is as follows: DVKVTQSSRYLVKRTGEKVFLECVQDMDHENMFWYRQDPGLGLRLIYFSYDVKMKEKGDIPEGYSVSREKKERFSLILESASTNQTSMYLCASSFPRGENSPLHFGNGTRLTVT.

The chain has TRBV7-2 and TRBJ2-5, with D unresolved. Trimming shortened V by 7 bases and J by 2 bases, and 11 bases separated the two germline ends. The CDR3 sequence is 13 residues long. Germline values: CDR1 SGHTA, CDR2 FQGNSA. The CDR3 here is CASTSQIQETQYF. The CDR3 coding sequence is TGTGCCAGCACCTCGCAGATACAAGAGACCCAGTACTTC.

The V and J genes are TRBV20-1 and TRBJ2-1; 9 nucleotides agree with TRBD2. V gave up 6 bases and J gave up 4 bases; unmatched junction bases: 4. This CDR3 spans 13 amino acids. Germline V lookup: CDR1 DFQATT, CDR2 SNEGSKA (reference sequence). CDR3 protein: CSAPGLAYNEQFF. The CDR3, as DNA: TGCAGTGCACCGGGACTAGCTTACAATGAGCAGTTCTTC.

This chain's CDR3 is CASSLRQGASYEQYF. The CDR3 nucleotides are TGTGCCAGCAGCTTACGTCAGGGGGCTTCCTACGAGCAGTACTTC. The J gene is TRBJ2-7, the V gene TRBV5-6; 8 nucleotides match TRBD1. Germline CDR1 reads SGHDT; CDR2 reads YYEEEE. The CDR3 covers 15 residues. V shed 2 bases and J 1 base; nucleotides not matched to a gene: 5.

This chain's CDR3 is CASSEQDYEQYF. CDR3 in DNA: TGTGCCAGCAGTGAACAGGATTACGAGCAGTACTTC. The chain carries TRBV2 and TRBJ2-7; D gene uncertain. The germline CDR1 and CDR2 sequences are SNHLY and FYNNEI. V lost 2 bases and J 4 bases, leaving 6 bases between the germline ends. CDR3 length: 12 amino acids.

The chain uses TRBV30 and TRBJ1-3; no definite D call. The V and J ends lost 0 bases and 7 bases respectively, with 4 bases between them. The length of the CDR3 is 11 residues. CDR1 is GTSNPN, CDR2 SVGIG, per germline (reference sequence). The CDR3 DNA reads TGTGCCTGGAGTGTGAGGAACACCATATATTTT. Its protein product is CAWSVRNTIYF.

The V gene is TRBV20-1, the J gene TRBJ1-2, with 12 bases aligning to TRBD1. V lost 5 bases and J lost 4; bases outside the gene matches: 5. The V gene's germline CDR1 is DFQATT and CDR2 SNEGSKA (reference sequence). The CDR3 contains 14 residues. The DNA of the CDR3 is TGCAGTGCTGCCGGGACAGGGGGCGTCTATGGCTACACCTTC. Translating it yields CSAAGTGGVYGYTF.

This chain connects TRBV29-1 to TRBJ1-2; unclear D gene. The germline V gene has CDR1 SQVTM and CDR2 ANQGSEA. The CDR3 has 13 amino acids. Trimming took 4 bases from V and 6 from J, leaving 15 bases between them. The CDR3: CSVVGLMENGYTF. DNA for the CDR3: TGCAGCGTTGTTGGCCTAATGGAGAATGGCTACACCTTC. The variable domain in full, completed from reference TRBV29-1 and TRBJ1-2, reads SAVISQKPSRDICQRGTSLTIQCQVDSQVTMMFWYRQQPGQSLTLIATANQGSEATYESGFVIDKFPISRPNLTFSTLTVSNMSPEDSSIYLCSVVGLMENGYTFGSGTRLTVV.

The chain couples TRBV5-6 to TRBJ2-7, with D possibly being TRBD1 or TRBD2 (5 bases each). The V end was cut by 0 bases, the J end by 6 bases, with 10 bases between. The CDR3 spans 13 residues. CDR1 is SGHDT, CDR2 YYEEEE, per germline. In DNA form, the CDR3 reads TGTGCCAGCAGCTTGGGACGGGACCGCGAGCAGTACTTC. Translated, it gives CASSLGRDREQYF.

This clonotype appeared a single time. This chain joins TRBV3-1 and TRBJ2-1; TRBD2 aligns across 9 bases. The CDR3 extends over 16 amino acids. The germline V gene encodes CDR1 LGHDT and CDR2 YNNKEL (reference sequence). J lost 2 bases, V lost 3 bases, and 5 bases had no gene match. The CDR3 DNA reads as TGTGCCAGCAGCCAGCGGGGGGGAGGGCCCTACAATGAGCAGTTCTTC. The encoded protein is CASSQRGGGPYNEQFF.